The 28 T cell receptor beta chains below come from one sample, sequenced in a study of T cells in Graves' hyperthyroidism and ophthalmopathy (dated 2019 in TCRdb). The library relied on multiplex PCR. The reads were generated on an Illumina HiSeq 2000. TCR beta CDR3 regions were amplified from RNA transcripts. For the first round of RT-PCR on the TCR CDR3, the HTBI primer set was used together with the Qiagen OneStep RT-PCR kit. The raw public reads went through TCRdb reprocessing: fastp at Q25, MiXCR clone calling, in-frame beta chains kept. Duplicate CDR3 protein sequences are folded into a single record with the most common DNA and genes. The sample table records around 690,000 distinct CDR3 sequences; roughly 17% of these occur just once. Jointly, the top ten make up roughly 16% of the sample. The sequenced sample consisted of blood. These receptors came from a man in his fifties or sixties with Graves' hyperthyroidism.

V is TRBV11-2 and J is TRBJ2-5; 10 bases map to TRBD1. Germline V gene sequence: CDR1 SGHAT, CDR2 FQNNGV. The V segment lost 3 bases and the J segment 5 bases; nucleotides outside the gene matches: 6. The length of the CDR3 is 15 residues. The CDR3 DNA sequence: TGTGCCAGCAGCTTTGGACAGGGGGTTGGGGAGACCCAGTACTTC. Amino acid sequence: CASSFGQGVGETQYF.

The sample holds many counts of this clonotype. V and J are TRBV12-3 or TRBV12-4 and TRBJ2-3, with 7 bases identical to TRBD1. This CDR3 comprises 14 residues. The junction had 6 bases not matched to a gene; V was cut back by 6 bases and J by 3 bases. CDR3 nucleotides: TGTGCCAGCAGCACAGGGGATGTAACAGATACGCAGTATTTT. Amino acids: CASSTGDVTDTQYF.

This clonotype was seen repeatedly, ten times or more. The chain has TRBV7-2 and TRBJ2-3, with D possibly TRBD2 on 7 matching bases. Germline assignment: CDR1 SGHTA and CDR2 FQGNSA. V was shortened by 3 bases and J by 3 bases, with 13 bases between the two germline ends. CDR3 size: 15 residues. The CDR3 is CASSFEGGRTDTQYF. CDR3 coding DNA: TGTGCCAGCAGCTTTGAGGGGGGGAGGACAGATACGCAGTATTTT. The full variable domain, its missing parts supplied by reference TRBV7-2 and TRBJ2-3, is GAGVSQSPSNKVTEKGKDVELRCDPISGHTALYWYRQSLGQGLEFLIYFQGNSAPDKSGLPSDRFSAERTGGSVSTLTIQRTQQEDSAVYLCASSFEGGRTDTQYFGPGTRLTVL.

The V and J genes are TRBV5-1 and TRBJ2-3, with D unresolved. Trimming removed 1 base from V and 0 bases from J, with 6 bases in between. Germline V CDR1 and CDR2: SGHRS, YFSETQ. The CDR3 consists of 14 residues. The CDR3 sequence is CASSLRLSTDTQYF. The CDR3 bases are TGCGCCAGCAGCTTGAGACTCAGCACAGATACGCAGTATTTT.

Written as DNA, the CDR3 is TGTGCCAGTAGCAGACAGGGGGGCTACTATGGCTACACCTTC. Protein product: CASSRQGGYYGYTF. The genes are TRBV19 and TRBJ1-2; 9 bases fit TRBD1. CDR1 and CDR2 from the germline V gene are LNHDA and SQIVND (reference sequence). The CDR3 is 14 residues long. After removal of 6 bases from V and 3 bases from J, the junction contained 5 bases not matched to a gene.

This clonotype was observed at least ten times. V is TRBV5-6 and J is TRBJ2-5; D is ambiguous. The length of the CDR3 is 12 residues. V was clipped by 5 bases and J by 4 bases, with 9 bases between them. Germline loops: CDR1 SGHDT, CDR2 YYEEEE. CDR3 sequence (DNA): TGTGCCAGCAGGACCGCCCGAGAGACCCAGTACTTC. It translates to CASRTARETQYF.

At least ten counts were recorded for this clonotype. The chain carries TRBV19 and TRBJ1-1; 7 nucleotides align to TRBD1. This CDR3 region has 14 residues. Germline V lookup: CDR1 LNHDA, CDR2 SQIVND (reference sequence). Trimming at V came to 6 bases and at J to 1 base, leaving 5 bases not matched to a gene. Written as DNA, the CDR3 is TGTGCCAGTAGGACGACAGGGACGAACACTGAAGCTTTCTTT. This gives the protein CASRTTGTNTEAFF.

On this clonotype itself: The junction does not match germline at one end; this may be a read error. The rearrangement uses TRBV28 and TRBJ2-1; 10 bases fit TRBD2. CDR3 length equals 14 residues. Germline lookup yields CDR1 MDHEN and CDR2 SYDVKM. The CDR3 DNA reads TGTGCCAGCAGTTCACTAGCGGGACGCAATAAGCAGTTCTTC. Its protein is CASSSLAGRNKQFF. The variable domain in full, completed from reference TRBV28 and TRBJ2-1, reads DVKVTQSSRYLVKRTGEKVFLECVQDMDHENMFWYRQDPGLGLRLIYFSYDVKMKEKGDIPEGYSVSREKKERFSLILESASTNQTSMYLCASSSLAGRNKQFFGPGTRLTVL.

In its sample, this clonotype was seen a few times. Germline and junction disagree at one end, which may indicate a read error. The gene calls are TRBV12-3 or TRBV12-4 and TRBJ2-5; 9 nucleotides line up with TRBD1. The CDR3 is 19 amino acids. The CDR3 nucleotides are TGTGCCAGCAGTCCTACAGGGGGCGGAATTCCAGACCTCCAAGGGACCCAGTACTTC. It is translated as CASSPTGGGIPDLQGTQYF.

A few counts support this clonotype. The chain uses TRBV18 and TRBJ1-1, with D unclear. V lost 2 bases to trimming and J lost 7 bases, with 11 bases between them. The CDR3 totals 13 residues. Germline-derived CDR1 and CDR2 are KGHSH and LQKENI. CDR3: CASSPFGQNEAFF. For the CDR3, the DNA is TGTGCCAGCTCACCATTCGGGCAGAATGAAGCTTTCTTT.

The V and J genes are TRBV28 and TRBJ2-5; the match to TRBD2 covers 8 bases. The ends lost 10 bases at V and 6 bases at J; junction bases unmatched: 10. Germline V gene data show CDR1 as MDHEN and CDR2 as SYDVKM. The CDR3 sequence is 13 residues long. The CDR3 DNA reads TGTGCCACCTGTCCCGGGACTAGGAAGACCCAGTACTTC. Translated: CATCPGTRKTQYF.

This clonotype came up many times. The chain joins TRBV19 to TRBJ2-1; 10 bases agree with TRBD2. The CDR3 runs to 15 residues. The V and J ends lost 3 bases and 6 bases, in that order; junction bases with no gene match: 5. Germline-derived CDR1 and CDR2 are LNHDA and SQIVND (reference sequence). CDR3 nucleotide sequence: TGTGCCAGTAGTATCTCTAGCGGGAGCCTCAATGAGCAGTTCTTC. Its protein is CASSISSGSLNEQFF. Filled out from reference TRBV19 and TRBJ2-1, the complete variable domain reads DGGITQSPKYLFRKEGQNVTLSCEQNLNHDAMYWYRQDPGQGLRLIYYSQIVNDFQKGDIAEGYSVSREKKESFPLTVTSAQKNPTAFYLCASSISSGSLNEQFFGPGTRLTVL.

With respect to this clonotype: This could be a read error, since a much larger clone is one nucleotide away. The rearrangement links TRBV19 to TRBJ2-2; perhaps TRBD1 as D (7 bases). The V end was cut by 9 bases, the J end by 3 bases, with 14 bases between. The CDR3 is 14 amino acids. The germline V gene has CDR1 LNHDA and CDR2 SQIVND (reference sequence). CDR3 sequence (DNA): TGTGCCAGGAGCCCAGGGGGGCACACCGGGGAGCTGTTTTTT. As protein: CARSPGGHTGELFF. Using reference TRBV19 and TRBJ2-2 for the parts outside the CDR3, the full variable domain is DGGITQSPKYLFRKEGQNVTLSCEQNLNHDAMYWYRQDPGQGLRLIYYSQIVNDFQKGDIAEGYSVSREKKESFPLTVTSAQKNPTAFYLCARSPGGHTGELFFGEGSRLTVL.

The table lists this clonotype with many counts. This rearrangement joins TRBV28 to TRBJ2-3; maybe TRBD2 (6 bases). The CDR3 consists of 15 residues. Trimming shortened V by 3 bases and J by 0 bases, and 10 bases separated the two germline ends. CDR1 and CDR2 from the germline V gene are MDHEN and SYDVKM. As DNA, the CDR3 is TGTGCCAGCAGTTTCGGCGGGACTAGCACAGATACGCAGTATTTT. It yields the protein CASSFGGTSTDTQYF.

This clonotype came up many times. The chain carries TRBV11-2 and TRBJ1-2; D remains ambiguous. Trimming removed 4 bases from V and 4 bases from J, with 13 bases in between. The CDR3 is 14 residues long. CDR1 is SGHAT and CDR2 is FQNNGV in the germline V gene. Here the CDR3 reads CASSSTEGSYGYTF. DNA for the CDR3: TGTGCCAGCAGCTCCACCGAAGGTAGCTATGGCTACACCTTC.

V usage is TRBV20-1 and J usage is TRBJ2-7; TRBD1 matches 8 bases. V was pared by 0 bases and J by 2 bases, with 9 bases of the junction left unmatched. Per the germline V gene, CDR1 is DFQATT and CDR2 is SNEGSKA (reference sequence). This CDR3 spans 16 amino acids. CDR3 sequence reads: CSARENRDRRAYEQYF. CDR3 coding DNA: TGCAGTGCTAGAGAGAACCGGGACAGGCGAGCCTACGAGCAGTACTTC.

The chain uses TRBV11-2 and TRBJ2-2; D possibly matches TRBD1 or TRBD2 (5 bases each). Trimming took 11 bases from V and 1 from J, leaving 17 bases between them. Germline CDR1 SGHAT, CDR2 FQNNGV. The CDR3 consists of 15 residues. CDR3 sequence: CASGQWFENTGELFF. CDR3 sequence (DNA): TGTGCCTCGGGGCAATGGTTTGAGAACACCGGGGAGCTGTTTTTT.

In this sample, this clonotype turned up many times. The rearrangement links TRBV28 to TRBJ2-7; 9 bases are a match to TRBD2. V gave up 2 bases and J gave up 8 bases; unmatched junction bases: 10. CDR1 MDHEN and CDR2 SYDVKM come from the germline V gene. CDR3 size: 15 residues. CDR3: CASSLAASGDLKQYF. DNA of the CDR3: TGTGCCAGCAGTTTAGCGGCTAGCGGGGACCTCAAGCAGTACTTC.

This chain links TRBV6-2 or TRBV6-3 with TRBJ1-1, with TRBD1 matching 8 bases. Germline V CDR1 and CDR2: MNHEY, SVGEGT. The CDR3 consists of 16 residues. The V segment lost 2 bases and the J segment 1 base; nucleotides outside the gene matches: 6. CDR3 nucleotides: TGTGCCAGCAGTTACCCCGGACAGGGAGCGAACACTGAAGCTTTCTTT. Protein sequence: CASSYPGQGANTEAFF.

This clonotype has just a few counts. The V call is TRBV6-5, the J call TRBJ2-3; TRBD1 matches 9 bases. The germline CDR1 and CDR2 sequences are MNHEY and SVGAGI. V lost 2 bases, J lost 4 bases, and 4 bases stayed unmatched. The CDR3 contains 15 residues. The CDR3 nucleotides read TGTGCCAGCAGTTACAGGACAGGGGCAGCAGATACGCAGTATTTT. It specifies CASSYRTGAADTQYF.

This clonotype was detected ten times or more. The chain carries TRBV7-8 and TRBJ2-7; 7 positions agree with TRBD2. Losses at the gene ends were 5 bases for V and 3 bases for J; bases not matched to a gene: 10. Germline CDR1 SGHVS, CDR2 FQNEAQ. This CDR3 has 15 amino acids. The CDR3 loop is CASSPTGPSGYEQYF. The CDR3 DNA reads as TGTGCCAGCAGCCCCACTGGTCCTAGCGGCTACGAGCAGTACTTC.

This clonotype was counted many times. CDR3 DNA: TGCGCCAGCAGGGAGGATTCGGGGCGAAGGCAAGAGACCCAGTACTTC. It codes for CASREDSGRRQETQYF. This chain joins TRBV4-1 and TRBJ2-5, with D perhaps matching TRBD1 or TRBD2 (5 bases each). Germline V gene sequence: CDR1 MGHRA, CDR2 YSYEKL. The V gene lost 6 bases and the J gene lost 2 bases, with 19 bases spanning the gap. CDR3 length: 16 residues.

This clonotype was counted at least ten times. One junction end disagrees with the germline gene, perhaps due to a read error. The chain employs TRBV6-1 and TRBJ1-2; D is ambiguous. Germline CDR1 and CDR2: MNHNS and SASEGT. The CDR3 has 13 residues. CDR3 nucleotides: TGTGCCAGTTACAGTAGCCCTAACTGTGGCTACACCTTC. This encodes CASYSSPNCGYTF.

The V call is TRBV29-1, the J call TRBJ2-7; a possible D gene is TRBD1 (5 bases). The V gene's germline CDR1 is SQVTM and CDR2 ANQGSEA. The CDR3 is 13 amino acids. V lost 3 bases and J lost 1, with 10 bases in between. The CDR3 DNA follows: TGCAGCGTTGAGGAGACAGCTTCCTACGAGCAGTACTTC. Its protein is CSVEETASYEQYF.

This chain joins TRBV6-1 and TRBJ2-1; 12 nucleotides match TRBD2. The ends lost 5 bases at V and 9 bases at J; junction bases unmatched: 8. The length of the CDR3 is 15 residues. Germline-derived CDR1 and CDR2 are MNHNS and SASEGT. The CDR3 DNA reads TGTGCCAGCAGTCAACTAGCGGGAGGCTCTAGTGAGCAGTTCTTC. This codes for CASSQLAGGSSEQFF.

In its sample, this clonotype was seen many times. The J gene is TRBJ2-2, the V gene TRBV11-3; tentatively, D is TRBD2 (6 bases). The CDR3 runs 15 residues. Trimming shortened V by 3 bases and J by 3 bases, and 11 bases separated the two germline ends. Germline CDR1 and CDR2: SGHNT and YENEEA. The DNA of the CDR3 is TGTGCCAGCAGCTTCCGGGGAGGCTACACCGGGGAGCTGTTTTTT. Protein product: CASSFRGGYTGELFF.

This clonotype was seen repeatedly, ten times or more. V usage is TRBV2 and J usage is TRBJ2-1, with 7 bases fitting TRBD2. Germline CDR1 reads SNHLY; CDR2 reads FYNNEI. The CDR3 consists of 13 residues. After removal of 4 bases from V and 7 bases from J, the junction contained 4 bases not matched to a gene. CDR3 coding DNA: TGTGCCAGCAGTGGTGGGAGGGGAAATGAGCAGTTCTTC. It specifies CASSGGRGNEQFF. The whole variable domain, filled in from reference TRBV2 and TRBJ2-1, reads EPEVTQTPSHQVTQMGQEVILRCVPISNHLYFYWYRQILGQKVEFLVSFYNNEISEKSEIFDDQFSVERPDGSNFTLKIRSTKLEDSAMYFCASSGGRGNEQFFGPGTRLTVL.

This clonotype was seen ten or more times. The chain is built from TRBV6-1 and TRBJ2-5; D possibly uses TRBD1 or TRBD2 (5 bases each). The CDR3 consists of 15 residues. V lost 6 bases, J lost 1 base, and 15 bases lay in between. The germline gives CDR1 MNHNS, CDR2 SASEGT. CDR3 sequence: CASRRDGLPQETQYF. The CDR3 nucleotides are TGTGCCAGCAGACGGGACGGCCTTCCCCAAGAGACCCAGTACTTC.